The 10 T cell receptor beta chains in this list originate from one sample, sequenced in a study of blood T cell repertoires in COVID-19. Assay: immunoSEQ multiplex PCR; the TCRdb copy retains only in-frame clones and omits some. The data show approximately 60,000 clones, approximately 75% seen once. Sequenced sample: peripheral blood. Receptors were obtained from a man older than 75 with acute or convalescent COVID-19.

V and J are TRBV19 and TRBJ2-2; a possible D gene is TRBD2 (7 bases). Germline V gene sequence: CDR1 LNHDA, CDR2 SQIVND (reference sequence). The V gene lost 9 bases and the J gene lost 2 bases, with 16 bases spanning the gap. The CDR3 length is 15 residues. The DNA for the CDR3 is TGTGCCAGCCGAGAGGGGGGGGCTAACACCGGGGAGCTGTTTTTT. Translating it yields CASREGGANTGELFF.

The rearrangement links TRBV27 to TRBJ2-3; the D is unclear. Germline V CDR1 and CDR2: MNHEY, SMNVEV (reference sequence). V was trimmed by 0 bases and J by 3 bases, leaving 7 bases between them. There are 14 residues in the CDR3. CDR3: CASSLSASTDTQYF. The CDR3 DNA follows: TGTGCCAGCAGTTTATCAGCTAGTACAGATACGCAGTATTTT.

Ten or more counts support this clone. The CDR3 protein is CAWSGGAGNEQYF. As DNA, the CDR3 is TGTGCCTGGAGCGGGGGGGCTGGGAACGAGCAGTACTTC. The chain couples TRBV30 to TRBJ2-7; 8 nucleotides line up with TRBD2. Germline trimming cut 3 bases from V and 5 bases from J; bases unmatched to any gene: 6. Per the germline V gene, CDR1 is GTSNPN and CDR2 is SVGIG (reference sequence). The CDR3 loop spans 13 amino acids.

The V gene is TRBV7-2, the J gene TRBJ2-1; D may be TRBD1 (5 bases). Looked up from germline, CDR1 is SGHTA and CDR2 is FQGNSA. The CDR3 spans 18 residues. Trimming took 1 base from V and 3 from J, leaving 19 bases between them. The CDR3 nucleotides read TGTGCCAGCAGCTTAGGGTGGGGTATGCAGGGCCGCTACAATGAGCAGTTCTTC. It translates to CASSLGWGMQGRYNEQFF.

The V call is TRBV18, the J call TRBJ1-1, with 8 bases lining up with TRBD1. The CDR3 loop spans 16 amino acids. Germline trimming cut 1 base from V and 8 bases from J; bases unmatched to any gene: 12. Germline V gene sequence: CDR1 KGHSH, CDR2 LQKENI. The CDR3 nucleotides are TGTGCCAGCTCACCACTGGGCCAGGGGGCTGGTGGGGAAGCTTTCTTT. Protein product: CASSPLGQGAGGEAFF.

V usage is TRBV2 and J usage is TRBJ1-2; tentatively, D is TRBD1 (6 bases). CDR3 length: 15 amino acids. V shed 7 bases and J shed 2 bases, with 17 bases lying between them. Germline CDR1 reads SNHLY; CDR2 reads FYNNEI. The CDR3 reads CASKRRDTSNYGYTF. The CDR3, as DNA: TGTGCCAGCAAACGCCGGGACACAAGCAACTATGGCTACACCTTC.

The CDR3 DNA follows: TGTGCCAGCAGCCCCCGAGGCAGGGGGGAGGGCTACACCTTC. It translates to CASSPRGRGEGYTF. This sequence joins TRBV7-8 and TRBJ1-2, with TRBD1 identical over 7 bases. Germline V gene data show CDR1 as SGHVS and CDR2 as FQNEAQ. This CDR3 has 14 residues. Losses at the gene ends were 5 bases for V and 8 bases for J; bases not matched to a gene: 11. Variable domain in full (rest from reference TRBV7-8 and TRBJ1-2): GAGVSQSPRYKVAKRGQDVALRCDPISGHVSLFWYQQALGQGPEFLTYFQNEAQLDKSGLPSDRFFAERPEGSVSTLKIQRTQQEDSAVYLCASSPRGRGEGYTFGSGTRLTVV.

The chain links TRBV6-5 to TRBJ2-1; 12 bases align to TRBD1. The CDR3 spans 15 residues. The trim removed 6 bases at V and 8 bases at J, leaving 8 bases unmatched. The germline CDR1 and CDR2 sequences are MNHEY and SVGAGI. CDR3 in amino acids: CASSPGQGAYDEQFF. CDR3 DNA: TGTGCCAGCAGCCCGGGACAGGGGGCGTACGATGAGCAGTTCTTC.

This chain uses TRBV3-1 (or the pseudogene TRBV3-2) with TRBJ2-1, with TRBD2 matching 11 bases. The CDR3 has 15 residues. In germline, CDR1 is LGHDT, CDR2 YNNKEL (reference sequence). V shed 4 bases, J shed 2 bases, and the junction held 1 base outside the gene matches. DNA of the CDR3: TGTGCCAGCAGCCCGGGACTAGCGGCCTACAATGAGCAGTTCTTC. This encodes CASSPGLAAYNEQFF.

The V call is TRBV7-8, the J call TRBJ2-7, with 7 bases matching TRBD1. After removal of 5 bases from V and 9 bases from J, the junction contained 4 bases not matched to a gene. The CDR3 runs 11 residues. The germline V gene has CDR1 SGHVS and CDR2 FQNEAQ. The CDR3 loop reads CASSNRGWQYF. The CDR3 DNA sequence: TGTGCCAGCAGCAACAGGGGTTGGCAGTACTTC. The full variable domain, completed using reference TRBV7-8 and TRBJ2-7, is GAGVSQSPRYKVAKRGQDVALRCDPISGHVSLFWYQQALGQGPEFLTYFQNEAQLDKSGLPSDRFFAERPEGSVSTLKIQRTQQEDSAVYLCASSNRGWQYFGPGTRLTVT.